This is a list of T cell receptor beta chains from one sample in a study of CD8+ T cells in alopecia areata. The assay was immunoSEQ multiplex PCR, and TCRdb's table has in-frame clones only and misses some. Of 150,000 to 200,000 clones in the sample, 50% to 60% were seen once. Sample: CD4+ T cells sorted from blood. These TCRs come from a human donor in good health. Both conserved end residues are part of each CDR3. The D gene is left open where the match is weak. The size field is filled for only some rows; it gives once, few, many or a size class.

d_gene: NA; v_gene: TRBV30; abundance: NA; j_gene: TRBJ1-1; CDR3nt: TGTGCCTGGAGGAGGGATCGCAACACTGAAGCTTTCTTT; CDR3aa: CAWRRDRNTEAFF
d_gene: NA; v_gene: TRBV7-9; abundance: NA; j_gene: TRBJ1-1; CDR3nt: TGTGCCAGCAGCTTTGAGGGCCTGAACACTGAAGCTTTCTTT; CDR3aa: CASSFEGLNTEAFF
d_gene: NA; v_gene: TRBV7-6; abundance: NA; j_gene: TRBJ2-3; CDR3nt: TGTGCCAGCAGCCCCCAGATAACAGATACGCAGTATTTT; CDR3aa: CASSPQITDTQYF
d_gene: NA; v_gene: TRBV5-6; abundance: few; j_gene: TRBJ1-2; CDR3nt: TGTGCCAGCAGCTTGCGAAGGGGTGGCCCCTCTAACTATGGCTACACCTTC; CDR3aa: CASSLRRGGPSNYGYTF
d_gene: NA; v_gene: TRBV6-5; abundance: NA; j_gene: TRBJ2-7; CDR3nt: TGTGCCAGCAGCTCCAAAGCGGGCTCCTACGAGCAGTACTTC; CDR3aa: CASSSKAGSYEQYF
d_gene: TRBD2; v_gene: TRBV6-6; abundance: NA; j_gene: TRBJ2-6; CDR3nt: TGTGCCGGGACTAGCGGGAGTGGGGCCAACGTCCTGACTTTC; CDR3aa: CAGTSGSGANVLTF
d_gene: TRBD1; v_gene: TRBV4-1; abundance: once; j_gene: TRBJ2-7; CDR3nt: TGCGCCAGCAGCCGAGCCGGGACAGGGGTCCACGAGCAGTACTTC; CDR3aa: CASSRAGTGVHEQYF
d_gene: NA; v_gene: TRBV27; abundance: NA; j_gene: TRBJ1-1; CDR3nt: TGTGCCAGCAGTTACTCACAGGGGAACACTGAAGCTTTCTTT; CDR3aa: CASSYSQGNTEAFF
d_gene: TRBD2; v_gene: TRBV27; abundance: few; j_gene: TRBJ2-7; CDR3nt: TGTGCCACCATGGGACTAGCGGGAGTAGCGTTCGAGCAGTACTTC; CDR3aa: CATMGLAGVAFEQYF
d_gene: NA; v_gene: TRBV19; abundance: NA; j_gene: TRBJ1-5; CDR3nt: TGTGCCAGTAGTATAAATTGGAATCAGCCCCAGCATTTT; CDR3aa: CASSINWNQPQHF
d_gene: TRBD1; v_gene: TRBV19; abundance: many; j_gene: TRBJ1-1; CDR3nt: TGTGCCAGTAGTTTCGACAGGGGCCCGGGGACTGAAGCTTTCTTT; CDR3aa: CASSFDRGPGTEAFF
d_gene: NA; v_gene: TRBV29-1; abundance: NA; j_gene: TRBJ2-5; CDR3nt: TGCAGCGTACCATCGACAGGAGGGAAGACCCAGTACTTC; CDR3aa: CSVPSTGGKTQYF
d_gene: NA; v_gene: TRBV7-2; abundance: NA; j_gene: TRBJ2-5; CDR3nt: TGTGCCAGCAGCGGAAGTGGAGGGATAGGAGAGACCCAGTACTTC; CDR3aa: CASSGSGGIGETQYF
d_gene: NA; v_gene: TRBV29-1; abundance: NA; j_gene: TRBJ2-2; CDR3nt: TGCAGCGTAGCCTACGCTCGCGGCGGGGAGCTGTTTTTT; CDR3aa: CSVAYARGGELFF
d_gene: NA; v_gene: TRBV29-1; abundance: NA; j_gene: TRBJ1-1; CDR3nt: TGCAGCGTTGACAGGGGTTACACTGAAGCTTTCTTT; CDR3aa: CSVDRGYTEAFF
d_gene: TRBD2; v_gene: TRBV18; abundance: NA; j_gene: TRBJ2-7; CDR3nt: TGTGCCACCTCACACCGAGACCGGGGGAGGGCCGACTACGAGCAGTACTTC; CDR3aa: CATSHRDRGRADYEQYF
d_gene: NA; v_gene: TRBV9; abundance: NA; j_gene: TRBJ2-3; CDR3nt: TGTGCCAGCAGCGTAGCAGAAGATACGCAGTATTTT; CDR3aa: CASSVAEDTQYF
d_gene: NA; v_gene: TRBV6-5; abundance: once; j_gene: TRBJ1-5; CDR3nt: TGTGCCAGCAGTTACAGCATCAATCAGCCCCAGCATTTT; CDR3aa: CASSYSINQPQHF
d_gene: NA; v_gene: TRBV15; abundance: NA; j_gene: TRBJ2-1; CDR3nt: TGTGCCACCAGCAGAGACGGGGGCAACAATGAGCAGTTCTTC; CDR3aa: CATSRDGGNNEQFF
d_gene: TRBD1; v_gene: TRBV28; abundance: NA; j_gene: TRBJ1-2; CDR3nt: TGTGCCAGCAGTTTTGGAGGACAGGGGCGAGCTTATGGCTACACCTTC; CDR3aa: CASSFGGQGRAYGYTF
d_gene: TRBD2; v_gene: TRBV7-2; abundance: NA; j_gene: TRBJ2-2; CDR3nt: TGTGCCAGCAGCGGGAGGGTTCCCGGGGAGCTGTTTTTT; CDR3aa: CASSGRVPGELFF
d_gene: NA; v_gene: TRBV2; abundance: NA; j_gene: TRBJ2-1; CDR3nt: TGTGCCAGCGCAGGGGTGGGCTACAACAATGAGCAGTTCTTC; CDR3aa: CASAGVGYNNEQFF
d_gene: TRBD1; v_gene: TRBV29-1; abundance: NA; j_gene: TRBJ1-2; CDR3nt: TGCAGCTTCGGACAGGTCTATGGCTACACCTTC; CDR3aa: CSFGQVYGYTF
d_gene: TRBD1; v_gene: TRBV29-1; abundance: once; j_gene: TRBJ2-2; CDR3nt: TGCAGCGCCCGTGACAGGGCGGCCGGGGAGCTGTTTTTT; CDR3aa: CSARDRAAGELFF
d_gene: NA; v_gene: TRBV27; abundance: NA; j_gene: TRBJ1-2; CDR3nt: TGTGCCAGCAGCATGACGGCGGGTGGGGGGAACTATGGCTACACCTTC; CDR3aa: CASSMTAGGGNYGYTF
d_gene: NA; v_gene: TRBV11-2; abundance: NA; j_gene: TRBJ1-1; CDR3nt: TGTGCCAGCAGCTTAGTTGGCAGGGTAGTTACTGAAGCTTTCTTT; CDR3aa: CASSLVGRVVTEAFF
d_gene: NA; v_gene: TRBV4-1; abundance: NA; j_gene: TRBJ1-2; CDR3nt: TGCGCCAGCAGCCAAGGGGGCGTACTTAACTATGGCTACACCTTC; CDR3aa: CASSQGGVLNYGYTF
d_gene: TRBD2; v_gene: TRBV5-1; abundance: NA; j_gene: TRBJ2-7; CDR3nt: TGCGCCAGCAGCTCGGGACTAGCGAGCTCCTACGAGCAGTACTTC; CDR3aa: CASSSGLASSYEQYF
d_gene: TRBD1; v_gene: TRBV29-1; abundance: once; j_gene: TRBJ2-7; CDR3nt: TGCAGCGTTGAAGTTCGAAAACAGGGGAGTCTGTACGAGCAGTACTTC; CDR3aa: CSVEVRKQGSLYEQYF
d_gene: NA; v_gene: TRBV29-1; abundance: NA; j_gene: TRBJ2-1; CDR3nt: TGCAGCGTTGATACAGGGCCCCTAAATGAGCAGTTCTTC; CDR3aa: CSVDTGPLNEQFF
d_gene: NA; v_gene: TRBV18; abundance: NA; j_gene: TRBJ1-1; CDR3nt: TGTGCCAGCTCACCGGGGGCGGGCACTGAAGCTTTCTTT; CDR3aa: CASSPGAGTEAFF
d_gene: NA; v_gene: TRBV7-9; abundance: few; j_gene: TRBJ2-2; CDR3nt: TGTGCCAGCGGACCTCGGCGGTCCACCGGGGAGCTGTTTTTT; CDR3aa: CASGPRRSTGELFF
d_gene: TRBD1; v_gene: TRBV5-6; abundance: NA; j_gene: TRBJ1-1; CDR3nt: TGTGCCAGCAGCTTGCTAACAGGGGGTGGGAAAGCTTTCTTT; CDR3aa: CASSLLTGGGKAFF
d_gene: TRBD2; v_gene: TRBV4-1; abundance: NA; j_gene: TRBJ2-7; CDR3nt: TGCGCCAGCAGCCAAGTCTCTAGCGGAACCTACGAGCAGTACTTC; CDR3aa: CASSQVSSGTYEQYF
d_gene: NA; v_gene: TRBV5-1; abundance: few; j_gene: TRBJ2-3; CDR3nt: TGCGCCAGCAGTTTAAGAGATACGCAGTATTTT; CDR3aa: CASSLRDTQYF
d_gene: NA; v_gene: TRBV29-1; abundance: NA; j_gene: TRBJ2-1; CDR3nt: TGCAGCCCTCGGGTCGGGGATGAGCAGTTCTTC; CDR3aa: CSPRVGDEQFF
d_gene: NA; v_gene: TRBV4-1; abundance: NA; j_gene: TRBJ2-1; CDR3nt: TGCGCCAGCAGCCAAGCTAGGGGGACGGAGCAGTTCTTC; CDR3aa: CASSQARGTEQFF
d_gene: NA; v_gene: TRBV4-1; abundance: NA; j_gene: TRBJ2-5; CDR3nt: TGCGCCAGCAGCCAAGAGAGGGTTCAGTACTTC; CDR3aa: CASSQERVQYF
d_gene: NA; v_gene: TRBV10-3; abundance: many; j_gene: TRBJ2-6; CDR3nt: TGTGCCATCAGAGACGACCGGTCTGGGGCCAACGTCCTGACTTTC; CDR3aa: CAIRDDRSGANVLTF
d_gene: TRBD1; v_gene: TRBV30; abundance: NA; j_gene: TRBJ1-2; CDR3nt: TGTGCCTGGGGGACAGGGAACGGGGGCTACACCTTC; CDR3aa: CAWGTGNGGYTF
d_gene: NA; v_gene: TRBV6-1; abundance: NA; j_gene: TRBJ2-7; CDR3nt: TGTGCCAGCAGGGGGTCGGCCCCCAAGACCGACGAGCAGTACTTC; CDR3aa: CASRGSAPKTDEQYF
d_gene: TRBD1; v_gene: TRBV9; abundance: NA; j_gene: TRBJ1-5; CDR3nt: TGTGCCAGCAGCCAACAGACAGGGTCGGGGCCCCAGCATTTT; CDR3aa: CASSQQTGSGPQHF
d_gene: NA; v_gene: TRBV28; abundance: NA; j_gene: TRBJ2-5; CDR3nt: TGTGCCAGCAGTTCATTGAGTGTCGGCCAAGAGACCCAGTACTTC; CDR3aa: CASSSLSVGQETQYF
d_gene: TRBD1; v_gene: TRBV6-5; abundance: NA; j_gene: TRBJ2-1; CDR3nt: TGTGCCAGTCCCCGGGGACAGTCCTACAATGAGCAGTTCTTC; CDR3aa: CASPRGQSYNEQFF
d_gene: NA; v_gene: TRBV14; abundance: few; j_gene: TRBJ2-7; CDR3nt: TGTGCCAGCAGCCAGTGGGACGTATACTACGAGCAGTACTTC; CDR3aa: CASSQWDVYYEQYF
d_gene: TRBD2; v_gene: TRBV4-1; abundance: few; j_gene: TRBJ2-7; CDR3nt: TGCGCCAGCAGCCACCAAACTAGCGGGAGGCTGTACGAGCAGTACTTC; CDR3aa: CASSHQTSGRLYEQYF
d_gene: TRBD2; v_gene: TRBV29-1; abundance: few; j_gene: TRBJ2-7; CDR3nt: TGCAGCGTGGTCCGTGCGGGAGAGATTTACGAGCAGTACTTC; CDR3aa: CSVVRAGEIYEQYF
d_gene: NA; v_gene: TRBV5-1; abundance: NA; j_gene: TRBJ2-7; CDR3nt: TGCGCCAGCAGCCGACCGGGAGCCTACGAGCAGTACTTC; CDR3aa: CASSRPGAYEQYF
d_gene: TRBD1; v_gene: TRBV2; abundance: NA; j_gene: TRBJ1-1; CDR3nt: TGTGCCAGCAGTTACTTCCACAGGGGGCAGGGTGAAGCTTTCTTT; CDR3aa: CASSYFHRGQGEAFF
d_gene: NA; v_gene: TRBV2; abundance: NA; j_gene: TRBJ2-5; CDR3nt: TGTGCCAGCAGTGAATCTTTGGGTCTCCAAGAGACCCAGTACTTC; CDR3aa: CASSESLGLQETQYF
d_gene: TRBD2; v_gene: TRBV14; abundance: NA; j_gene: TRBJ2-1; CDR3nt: TGTGCCAGCAGCCAAGATCTTTCCGGGAGGGCCGGGTTTATGTTCTTC; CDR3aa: CASSQDLSGRAGFMFF
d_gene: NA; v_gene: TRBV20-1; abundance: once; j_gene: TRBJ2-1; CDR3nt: TGCAGTGCCCTAGACAATGAGCAGTTCTTC; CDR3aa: CSALDNEQFF
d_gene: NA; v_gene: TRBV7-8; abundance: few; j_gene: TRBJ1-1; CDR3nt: TGTGCCAGCAGACACCGAGGGTTCGGCAACACTGAAGCTTTCTTT; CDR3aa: CASRHRGFGNTEAFF
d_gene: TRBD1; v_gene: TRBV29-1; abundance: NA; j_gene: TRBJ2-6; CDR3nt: TGCAGCGTTGTGACAGGGTCTAACGTCCTGACTTTC; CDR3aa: CSVVTGSNVLTF
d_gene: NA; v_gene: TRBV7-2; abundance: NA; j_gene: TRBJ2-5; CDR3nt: TGTGCCAGCACCCTGCCCACTGAGACCCAGTACTTC; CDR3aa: CASTLPTETQYF
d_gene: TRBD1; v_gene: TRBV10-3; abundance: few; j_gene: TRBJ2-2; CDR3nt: TGTGCCATCAGTGAGACCGACAGGGGTGCGAACACCGGGGAGCTGTTTTTT; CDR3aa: CAISETDRGANTGELFF
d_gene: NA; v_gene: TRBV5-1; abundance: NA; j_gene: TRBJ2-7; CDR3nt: TGCGCCAGCAGCCATGAAGGCCGTTCCTACGAGCAGTACTTC; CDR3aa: CASSHEGRSYEQYF
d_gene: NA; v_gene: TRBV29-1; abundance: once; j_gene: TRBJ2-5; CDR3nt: TGCAGCGTTGAAAGACAGTTCCAAGAGACCCAGTACTTC; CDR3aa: CSVERQFQETQYF